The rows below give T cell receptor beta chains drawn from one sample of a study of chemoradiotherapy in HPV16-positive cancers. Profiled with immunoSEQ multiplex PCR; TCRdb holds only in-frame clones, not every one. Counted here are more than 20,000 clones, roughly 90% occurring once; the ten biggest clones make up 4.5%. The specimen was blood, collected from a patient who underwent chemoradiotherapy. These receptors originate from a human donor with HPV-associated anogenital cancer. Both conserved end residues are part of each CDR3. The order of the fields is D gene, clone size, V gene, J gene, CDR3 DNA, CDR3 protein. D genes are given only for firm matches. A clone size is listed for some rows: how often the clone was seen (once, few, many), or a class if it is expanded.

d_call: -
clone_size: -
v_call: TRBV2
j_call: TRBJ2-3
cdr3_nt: TGTGCCAGCAGTGGCTTCCCGGAGTATACGCAGTATTTT
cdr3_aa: CASSGFPEYTQYF

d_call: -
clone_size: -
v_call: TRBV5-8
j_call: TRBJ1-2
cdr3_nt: TGTGCCAGCAGTATCAGGGCAAGGGTGCTAAACTATGGCTACACCTTC
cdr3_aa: CASSIRARVLNYGYTF

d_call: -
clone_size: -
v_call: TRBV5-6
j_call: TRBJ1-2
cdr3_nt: TGTGCCAGCAGCATAAAGGGGGTAGACTATGGCTACACCTTC
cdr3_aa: CASSIKGVDYGYTF

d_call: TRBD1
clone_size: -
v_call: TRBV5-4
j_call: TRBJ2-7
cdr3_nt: TGTGCCAGCAGCTCCCCCGACAGGGCCTCCTACGAGCAGTACTTC
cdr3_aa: CASSSPDRASYEQYF

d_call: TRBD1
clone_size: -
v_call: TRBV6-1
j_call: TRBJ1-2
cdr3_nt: TGTGCCAGCAGTGAACTAGGACGGGACAGAAGCTACACCTTC
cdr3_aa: CASSELGRDRSYTF

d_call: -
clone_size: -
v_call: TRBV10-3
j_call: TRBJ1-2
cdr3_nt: TGTGCCATCAGTGAGTCAGGGGTGGGAAACTATGGCTACACCTTC
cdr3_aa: CAISESGVGNYGYTF

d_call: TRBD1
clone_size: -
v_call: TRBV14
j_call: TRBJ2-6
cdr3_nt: TGTGCCAGCAGCCAGCTAACAGGGGGCACTGGGGCCAACGTCCTGACTTTC
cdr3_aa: CASSQLTGGTGANVLTF

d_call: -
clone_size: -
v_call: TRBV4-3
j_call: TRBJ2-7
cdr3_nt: TGCGCCAGCAGCCTAACTCGGGACTCTCCAAGGTACGAGCAGTACTTC
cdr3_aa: CASSLTRDSPRYEQYF

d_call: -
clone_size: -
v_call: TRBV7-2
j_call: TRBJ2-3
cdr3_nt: TGTGCCAGCAGCCGGGGGGCCACAGGGGGTCCAGATACGCAGTATTTT
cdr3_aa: CASSRGATGGPDTQYF

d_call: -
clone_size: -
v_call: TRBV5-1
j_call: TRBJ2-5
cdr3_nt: TGCGCCAGCAGCACGGGGACATTCCAAGAGACCCAGTACTTC
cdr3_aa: CASSTGTFQETQYF

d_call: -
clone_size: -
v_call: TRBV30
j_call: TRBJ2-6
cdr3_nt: TGTGCCTGGAGTGTACCGGTCTCTGGGGCCAACGTCCTGACTTTC
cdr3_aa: CAWSVPVSGANVLTF

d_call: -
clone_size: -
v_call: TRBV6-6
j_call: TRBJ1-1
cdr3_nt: TGTGCCAGCAGTGTCCTCCAAAGTCTTAACACTGAAGCTTTCTTT
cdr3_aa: CASSVLQSLNTEAFF

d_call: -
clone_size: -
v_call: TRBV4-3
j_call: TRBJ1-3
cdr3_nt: TGCGCCAGCAGCCTGGGTGAGATGAGCTCTGGAAACACCATATATTTT
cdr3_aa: CASSLGEMSSGNTIYF

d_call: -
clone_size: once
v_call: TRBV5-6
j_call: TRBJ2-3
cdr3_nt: TGTGCCAGCAGCTTTAGCGGGACAGGAAGGGCAGATACGCAGTATTTT
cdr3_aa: CASSFSGTGRADTQYF

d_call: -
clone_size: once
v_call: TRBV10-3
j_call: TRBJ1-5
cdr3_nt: TGTGCCATCAGTGATGCTGGACCTCCTAGCAATCAGCCCCAGCATTTT
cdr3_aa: CAISDAGPPSNQPQHF

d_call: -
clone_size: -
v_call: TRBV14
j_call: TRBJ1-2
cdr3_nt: TGTGCCAGCAGCCCAGGGACACCTTTCTATGGCTACACCTTC
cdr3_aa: CASSPGTPFYGYTF

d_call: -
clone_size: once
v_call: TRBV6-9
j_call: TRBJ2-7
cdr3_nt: TGTGCCAGCATCCTAGGGGCTACGACCCCCTACGAGCAGTACTTC
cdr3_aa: CASILGATTPYEQYF

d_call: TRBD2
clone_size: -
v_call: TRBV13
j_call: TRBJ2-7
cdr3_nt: TGTGCCAGCAGCTACCTACGACTAGCGGGAGGGCAATACGAGCAGTACTTC
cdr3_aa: CASSYLRLAGGQYEQYF

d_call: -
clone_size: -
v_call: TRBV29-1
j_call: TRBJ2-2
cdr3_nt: TGCAGCATTTTACCCAGGGATCGGACCGGGGAGCTGTTTTTT
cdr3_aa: CSILPRDRTGELFF

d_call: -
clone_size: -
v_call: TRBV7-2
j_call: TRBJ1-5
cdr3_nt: TGTGCCAGCAGCCTATACAGTTATAGCAATCAGCCCCAGCATTTT
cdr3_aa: CASSLYSYSNQPQHF

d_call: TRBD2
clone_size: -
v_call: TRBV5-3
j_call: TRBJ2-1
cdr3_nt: TGTGCCATGACCCAGGGACTAGCGCAACTCCCAGGCTATGAGCAGTTCTTC
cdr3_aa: CAMTQGLAQLPGYEQFF

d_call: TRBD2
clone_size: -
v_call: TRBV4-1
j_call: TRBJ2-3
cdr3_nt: TGCGCCAGCAGTCTACTAGCGGGAGCCACAATAGAAGATACGCAGTATTTT
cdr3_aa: CASSLLAGATIEDTQYF

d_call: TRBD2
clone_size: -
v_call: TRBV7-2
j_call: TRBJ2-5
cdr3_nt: TGTGCCAGCAGCGAGCGGGGCCAAGAGACCCAGTACTTC
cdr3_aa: CASSERGQETQYF

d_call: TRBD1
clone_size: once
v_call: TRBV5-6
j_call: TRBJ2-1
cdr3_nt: TGTGCCAGCAGCGGCGGACAGGGGGCAAACTACAATGAGCAGTTCTTC
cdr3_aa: CASSGGQGANYNEQFF

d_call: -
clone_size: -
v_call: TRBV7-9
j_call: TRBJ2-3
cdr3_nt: TGTGCCAGCACTAGGGGAGGAGCAGATACGCAGTATTTT
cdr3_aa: CASTRGGADTQYF

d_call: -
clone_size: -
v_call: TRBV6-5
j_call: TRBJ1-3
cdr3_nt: TGTGCCAGCAGGGACGGCGGGGGGTCTGGAAACACCATATATTTT
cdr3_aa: CASRDGGGSGNTIYF

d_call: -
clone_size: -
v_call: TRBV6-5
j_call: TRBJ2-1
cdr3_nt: TGTGCCAGCAGCCGACGAGAGTCCTACAATGAGCAGTTCTTC
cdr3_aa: CASSRRESYNEQFF

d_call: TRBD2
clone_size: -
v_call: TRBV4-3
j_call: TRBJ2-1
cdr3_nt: TGCGCCAGCAGCCAAGATCCAACTAGCGGGGCAGAAAGCTCCTACAATGAGCAGTTCTTC
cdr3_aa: CASSQDPTSGAESSYNEQFF

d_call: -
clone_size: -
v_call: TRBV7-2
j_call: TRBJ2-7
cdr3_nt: TGTGCCAGCAGCCAGACTAGAGATTACGAGCAGTACTTC
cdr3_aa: CASSQTRDYEQYF

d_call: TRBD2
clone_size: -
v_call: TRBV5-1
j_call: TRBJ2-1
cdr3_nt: TGCGCCAGCAGCTTAGCGGGAGTGGCCGGGTCTAACAATGAGCAGTTCTTC
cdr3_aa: CASSLAGVAGSNNEQFF

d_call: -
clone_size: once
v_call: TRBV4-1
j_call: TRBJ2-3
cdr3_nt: TGCGCCAGCAGCCAAGACCGAAACGGGGTTCCCACAGATACGCAGTATTTT
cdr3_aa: CASSQDRNGVPTDTQYF

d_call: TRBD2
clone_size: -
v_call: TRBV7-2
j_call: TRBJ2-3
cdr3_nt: TGTGCCACCAACCAACTAGCGGGGGGGATGGCAGATACGCAGTATTTT
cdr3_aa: CATNQLAGGMADTQYF

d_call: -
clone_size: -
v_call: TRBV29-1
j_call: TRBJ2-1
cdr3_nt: TGCAGCGTTGAAGTTGAGACATTCTCAGGGACTTCCTACAATGAGCAGTTCTTC
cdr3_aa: CSVEVETFSGTSYNEQFF